Listed below are T cell receptor beta chains from one sample, sequenced in a study of blood T cell repertoires in COVID-19. Clones were read by immunoSEQ multiplex PCR, and TCRdb kept only the in-frame ones, dropping some. Here the sample spans 200,000 to 250,000 clones, 75% to 85% being singletons. Sequences were obtained from peripheral blood. These receptors came from a woman aged 45 to 65 with acute or convalescent COVID-19. The conserved cysteine and the conserved F or W are not part of the CDR3 here.

j_call,v_call,cdr3_aa
TRBJ2-1,TRBV28,ASSTSGQREF
TRBJ2-7,TRBV5-4,ASSLVEGSYEQY
TRBJ2-4,TRBV9,ASSVATENIQY
TRBJ1-1,TRBV10-1,ASRPTENTEAF
TRBJ2-1,TRBV11-2,ASSLDPQGEQF
TRBJ1-2,TRBV30,AWSALNYGYT
TRBJ1-1,TRBV5-1,ASSSGGGENTEAF
TRBJ1-5,TRBV4-2,ASSAQGNQPQH
TRBJ2-3,TRBV30,ACPLATDTQY
TRBJ2-1,TRBV27,ASQTGGSYNEQF
TRBJ2-5,TRBV11-2,ASSLWGSFLETQY
TRBJ2-7,TRBV10-3,AISEELLFGREEQY
TRBJ2-1,TRBV7-9,ASRTGLVAGGLDEQF
TRBJ2-2,TRBV27,ASSPPGGLNTGELF
TRBJ2-7,TRBV28,ASSLTQTYEQY
TRBJ1-2,TRBV30,AWSVSGLNYGYT
TRBJ1-1,TRBV25-1,ASSPTRGWDTEAF
TRBJ1-5,TRBV12-3/TRBV12-4,ASRAGYQPQH
TRBJ2-5,TRBV3-1/TRBV3-2,ASSQELEGWETQY
TRBJ1-5,TRBV20-1,SASDRGLYSNQPQH
TRBJ2-1,TRBV5-1,ASSLGLAGGVNEQF
TRBJ1-6,TRBV6-5,ASSNGQNSPLH
TRBJ2-1,TRBV15,ATSRVQSGYNEQF
TRBJ1-1,TRBV6-5,ASRRGLDEAF
TRBJ1-3,TRBV21-1,ASSKGGTSGNTIY
TRBJ1-2,TRBV6-1,ASNEQGANGYT
TRBJ1-1,TRBV19,ASRRGGIAEAF